The present TCR beta chain was sequenced within a study of molecular identifiers for immune sequencing clone quantification. The germline gives CDR1 SNHLY, CDR2 FYNNEI. The CDR3 is 17 amino acids. Deletions cut 0 bases from V and 0 bases from J, with 12 bases between. TCRdb used MiXCR to reprocess the PCR reads, holding one entry per CDR3 protein. Of over 50,000 distinct CDR3 sequences listed, roughly a third are singletons. This clonotype was obtained from a human donor in good health. Some libraries in this study had Jurkat cell RNA spiked in. Input material: naive CD8+ T cells from blood, with Jurkat cell RNA spiked in. Subset of the sample: FACS-sorted CD8+CD4-CCR7+CD45RA+ naive T cells. This chain connects TRBV2 to TRBJ2-4, with unresolved D. CDR3 nucleotides: TGTGCCAGCAGTGAAGCGCCGGAAACGCTAGCCAAAAACATTCAGTACTTC. This gives the protein CASSEAPETLAKNIQYF.